This T cell receptor beta chain was captured by sequencing in a study of cytomegalovirus exposure and HLA in healthy donors. Whole-study findings and limits: Earlier results showed most TCR beta V segments being productive about 90% or about 30% of the time.

The CDR3 has 14 amino acids. CDR1 and CDR2 (germline): SGHDT, YYEEEE. Concerning this clone itself: Its specificity is not known. A junction end diverges from the germline sequence, so it may reflect a read error.

With 60 Vbeta and 13 Jbeta primers, the PCR was carried out. The data were produced by immunoSEQ multiplex PCR, yet TCRdb's version contains in-frame clones alone and is incomplete. In the table there are around 150,000 clones, about 82% of which are singletons. This sequence was found in a middle-aged woman in good health and CMV-seropositive. V and J are TRBV5-6 and TRBJ1-6; D gene uncertain. Sequencing was done on a sample of PBMCs. In DNA, the CDR3 is TGTGCCAGCAGCCGACCCGGGTATAGTTCACCCCTCCACTTT. Protein product: CASSRPGYSSPLHF.